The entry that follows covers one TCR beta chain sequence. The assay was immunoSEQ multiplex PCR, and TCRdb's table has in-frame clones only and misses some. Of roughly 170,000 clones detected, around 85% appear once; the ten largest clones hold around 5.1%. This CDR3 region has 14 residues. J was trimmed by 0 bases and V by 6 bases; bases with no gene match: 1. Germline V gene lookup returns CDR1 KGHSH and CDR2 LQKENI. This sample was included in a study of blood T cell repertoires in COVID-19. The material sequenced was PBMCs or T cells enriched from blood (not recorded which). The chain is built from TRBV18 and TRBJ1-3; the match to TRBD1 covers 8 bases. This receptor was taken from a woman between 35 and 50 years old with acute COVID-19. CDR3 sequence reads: CASSTGGSGNTIYF. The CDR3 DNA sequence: TGTGCCAGCTCCACAGGGGGCTCTGGAAACACCATATATTTT.